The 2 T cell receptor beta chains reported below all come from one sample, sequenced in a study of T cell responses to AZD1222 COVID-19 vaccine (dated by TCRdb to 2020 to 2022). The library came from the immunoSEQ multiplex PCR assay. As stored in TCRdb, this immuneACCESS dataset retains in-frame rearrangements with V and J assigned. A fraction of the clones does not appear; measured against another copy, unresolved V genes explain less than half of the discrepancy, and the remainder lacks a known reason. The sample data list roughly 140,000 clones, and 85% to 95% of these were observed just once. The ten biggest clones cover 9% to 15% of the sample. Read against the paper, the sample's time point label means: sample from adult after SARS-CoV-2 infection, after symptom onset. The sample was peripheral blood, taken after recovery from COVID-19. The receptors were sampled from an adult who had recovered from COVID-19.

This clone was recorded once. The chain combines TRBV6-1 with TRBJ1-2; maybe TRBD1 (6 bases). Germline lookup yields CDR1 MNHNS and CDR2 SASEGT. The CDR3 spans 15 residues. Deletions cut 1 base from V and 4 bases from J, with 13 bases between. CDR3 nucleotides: TGTGCCAGCAGTGAAGGGTACAGGGACGGCTATGGCTACACCTTC. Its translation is CASSEGYRDGYGYTF.

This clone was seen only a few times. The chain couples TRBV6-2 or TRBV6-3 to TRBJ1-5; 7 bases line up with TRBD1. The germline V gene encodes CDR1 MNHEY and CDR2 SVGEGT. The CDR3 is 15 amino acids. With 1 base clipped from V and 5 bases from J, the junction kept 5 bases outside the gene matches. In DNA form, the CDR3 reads TGTGCCAGCAGTTACTGGCAGGGGGTCGATCAGCCCCAGCATTTT. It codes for CASSYWQGVDQPQHF.